The 22 T cell receptor beta chains listed next were all sequenced from one sample in a study of blood T cell repertoires in COVID-19. Profiling relied on immunoSEQ multiplex PCR, and the TCRdb table lists in-frame clones only, not all of them. The repertoire includes 150,000 to 200,000 clones, 75% to 85% of them detected once, and 17% sits in the top ten. The sample taken for sequencing was PBMCs or T cells enriched from blood (not recorded which). The receptors derive from a woman aged 45-59 years with acute COVID-19.

The CDR3 nucleotides read TGTGCCAGCAGCATACAGGGGGAGACCCAGTACTTC. It specifies CASSIQGETQYF. J is TRBJ2-5 and V is TRBV11-2; 7 positions match TRBD1. In germline, CDR1 is SGHAT, CDR2 FQNNGV. The CDR3 is 12 residues long. The junction had 2 bases not matched to a gene; V was cut back by 5 bases and J by 5 bases. The full variable domain, its missing parts supplied by reference TRBV11-2 and TRBJ2-5, is EAGVAQSPRYKIIEKRQSVAFWCNPISGHATLYWYQQILGQGPKLLIQFQNNGVVDDSQLPKDRFSAERLKGVDSTLKIQPAKLEDSAVYLCASSIQGETQYFGPGTRLLVL.

The chain joins TRBV7-8 to TRBJ1-3, with 8 bases that match TRBD1. CDR1 SGHVS and CDR2 FQNEAQ come from the germline V gene. The CDR3 is 17 residues long. V was clipped by 4 bases and J by 1 base; unmatched bases: 9. The CDR3 DNA sequence: TGTGCCAGCAGCTCCCTCTTGGGACAGGAATCTGGAAACACCATATATTTT. This translates into CASSSLLGQESGNTIYF.

A remark on this clone: Other DNA sequences from this sample encode an identical CDR3 as well. J is TRBJ1-2 and V is TRBV6-5; TRBD1 might be the D (5 bases). Germline CDR1 and CDR2: MNHEY and SVGAGI. The germline V and J ends were trimmed by 6 bases and 4 bases, with 12 bases remaining between them. The CDR3 has 13 amino acids. In DNA form, the CDR3 reads TGTGCCAGCAGCCCGGACACATCCTATGGCTACACCTTC. Encoded protein: CASSPDTSYGYTF.

This clone was counted a single time. The chain employs TRBV4-1 and TRBJ2-1; maybe TRBD2 (6 bases). Germline CDR1 reads MGHRA; CDR2 reads YSYEKL. This CDR3 is 16 amino acids long. Trimming removed 0 bases at V and 6 bases at J, with 15 bases between. CDR3 bases: TGCGCCAGCAGCCAAGACTACTTTCGGGGGACCAATGAGCAGTTCTTC. Its protein product is CASSQDYFRGTNEQFF.

The rearrangement uses TRBV9 and TRBJ2-3; 13 positions match TRBD2. The CDR3 has 15 residues. V trimming: 3 bases; J trimming: 3 bases; junction bases outside the gene matches: 1. The V gene's germline CDR1 is SGDLS and CDR2 YYNGEE. The CDR3 protein is CASSGLAGGTDTQYF. The CDR3 region has the DNA TGTGCCAGCAGCGGACTAGCGGGGGGTACAGATACGCAGTATTTT.

As for this clone: The same CDR3 also results from other DNA sequences found in this sample. This rearrangement joins TRBV7-3 to TRBJ1-1, with 7 nucleotides matching TRBD1. The CDR3 totals 15 residues. V trimming: 5 bases; J trimming: 0 bases; junction bases outside the gene matches: 6. Germline-derived CDR1 and CDR2 are SGHTA and FQGTGA. The CDR3 loop is CASSPRQGLNTEAFF. CDR3 DNA sequence: TGTGCCAGCAGCCCGAGACAGGGTCTGAACACTGAAGCTTTCTTT. The complete variable domain, with remaining parts taken from reference TRBV7-3 and TRBJ1-1, reads GAGVSQTPSNKVTEKGKYVELRCDPISGHTALYWYRQSLGQGPEFLIYFQGTGAADDSGLPNDRFFAVRPEGSVSTLKIQRTERGDSAVYLCASSPRQGLNTEAFFGQGTRLTVV.

This clone was picked up a small number of times. The gene calls are TRBV29-1 and TRBJ2-1, with 9 positions matching TRBD2. CDR3 length: 16 residues. With V trimmed by 3 bases and J by 3 bases, 9 bases remained unmatched. The germline CDR1 and CDR2 sequences are SQVTM and ANQGSEA. CDR3: CSVDGLAGNHYNEQFF. The CDR3 nucleotides read TGCAGCGTTGATGGTCTAGCGGGGAACCACTACAATGAGCAGTTCTTC.

This clone was counted many times. The chain uses TRBV11-2 and TRBJ1-1, with unresolved D. The CDR3 extends over 14 amino acids. CDR1 and CDR2 (germline): SGHAT, FQNNGV. V lost 7 bases, J lost 1 base, and 13 bases lay in between. The CDR3 bases are TGTGCCAGCATGTGGGGAGGAGGGAACACTGAAGCTTTCTTT. Translating it yields CASMWGGGNTEAFF.

The CDR3: CASRPRQGTNQPQHF. The DNA of the CDR3 is TGTGCCAGCAGACCCAGACAGGGGACGAATCAGCCCCAGCATTTT. J is TRBJ1-5 and V is TRBV2; 8 bases agree with TRBD1. The J segment lost 4 bases and the V segment lost 6 bases, leaving 8 bases of the junction unmatched. This CDR3 region has 15 residues. CDR1 is SNHLY, CDR2 FYNNEI, per germline.

V and J are TRBV4-3 and TRBJ1-6; 10 positions match TRBD1. The CDR3 loop spans 16 amino acids. Germline CDR1 reads LGHNA; CDR2 reads YSLEER. V gave up 0 bases and J gave up 10 bases; unmatched junction bases: 6. CDR3 amino acids: CASSQETGTGVSPLHF. The CDR3 bases are TGCGCCAGCAGCCAAGAAACCGGGACAGGGGTATCACCCCTCCACTTT.

This chain joins TRBV19 and TRBJ1-1, with D unresolved. CDR1 is LNHDA, CDR2 SQIVND, per germline (reference sequence). This CDR3 is built from 15 residues. V was trimmed by 1 base and J by 10 bases, leaving 19 bases between them. The CDR3 here is CASSIVPPRHTSAFF. DNA of the CDR3: TGTGCCAGTAGTATAGTCCCTCCCAGGCATACTTCAGCTTTCTTT.

The V gene is TRBV30, the J gene TRBJ1-6; tentative D call: TRBD1 (6 bases). Per germline, CDR1 GTSNPN and CDR2 SVGIG (reference sequence). The CDR3 is 12 residues long. V dropped 0 bases and J dropped 14 bases, with 11 bases sitting between them. This CDR3 is CAWSVPPGALHF. The CDR3 DNA reads TGTGCCTGGAGTGTACCCCCAGGGGCCCTCCACTTT.

The genes are TRBV4-2 and TRBJ2-1; D is ambiguous. V gave up 0 bases and J gave up 1 base, with 7 bases separating them. Germline values: CDR1 LGHNA, CDR2 YNFKEQ. The CDR3 is made up of 15 amino acids. DNA of the CDR3: TGTGCCAGCAGCCAAGAGGAGAGTTCCTACAATGAGCAGTTCTTC. Protein: CASSQEESSYNEQFF.

The V gene is TRBV19, the J gene TRBJ1-5, with D unclear. With 5 bases removed from V and 0 bases from J, the gap between germline ends came to 14 bases. There are 16 residues in the CDR3. Germline lookup yields CDR1 LNHDA and CDR2 SQIVND (reference sequence). CDR3 DNA: TGTGCCAGTAGTGGCGGGGTTCCGTATAGCAATCAGCCCCAGCATTTT. Translated: CASSGGVPYSNQPQHF.

The CDR3 reads CASSFAGTSGGAYYNEQFF. As DNA, the CDR3 is TGTGCCAGCAGCTTCGCCGGGACTAGCGGGGGGGCCTACTACAATGAGCAGTTCTTC. The gene calls are TRBV11-2 and TRBJ2-1, with 16 bases fitting TRBD2. The junction had 8 bases not matched to a gene; V was cut back by 3 bases and J by 3 bases. The CDR3 totals 19 residues. Germline V gene data show CDR1 as SGHAT and CDR2 as FQNNGV.

The chain is built from TRBV7-2 and TRBJ2-5; D might be TRBD2 (5 bases). Germline V gene lookup returns CDR1 SGHTA and CDR2 FQGNSA. V shed 7 bases and J shed 6 bases, with 21 bases lying between them. The length of the CDR3 is 15 residues. CDR3 DNA: TGTGCCAGCACCATAACATCGGGTTCCGGGAAGACCCAGTACTTC. Translation gives CASTITSGSGKTQYF. The full variable domain, with the rest looked up from reference TRBV7-2 and TRBJ2-5, is GAGVSQSPSNKVTEKGKDVELRCDPISGHTALYWYRQSLGQGLEFLIYFQGNSAPDKSGLPSDRFSAERTGGSVSTLTIQRTQQEDSAVYLCASTITSGSGKTQYFGPGTRLLVL.

The gene calls are TRBV28 and TRBJ1-2; 7 bases are shared with TRBD1. CDR1 and CDR2 from the germline V gene are MDHEN and SYDVKM. J was trimmed by 4 bases and V by 4 bases; bases with no gene match: 0. The CDR3 contains 12 residues. CDR3 region: CASSYRGYGYTF. Here the CDR3 DNA reads TGTGCCAGCAGTTACAGGGGCTATGGCTACACCTTC.

The V gene is TRBV5-4, the J gene TRBJ2-2; no clear D gene. This CDR3 is built from 13 residues. V shed 4 bases and J shed 5 bases, with 9 bases lying between them. Germline values: CDR1 SGHNT, CDR2 YYREEE (reference sequence). The CDR3 sequence: CASSPPGTGELFF. The CDR3 nucleotides are TGTGCCAGCAGCCCCCCCGGGACCGGGGAGCTGTTTTTT.

The CDR3 sequence is CASTSTGTGHQPQHF. The CDR3 DNA is TGTGCCAGTACCTCAACCGGGACAGGGCATCAGCCCCAGCATTTT. The chain is built from TRBV19 and TRBJ1-5, with 9 bases fitting TRBD1. J lost 5 bases, V lost 7 bases, and 9 bases had no gene match. Looked up from germline, CDR1 is LNHDA and CDR2 is SQIVND (reference sequence). The CDR3 consists of 15 residues.

The V call is TRBV3-1 (or the pseudogene TRBV3-2), the J call TRBJ1-1; TRBD1 is a possible D gene (5 bases). Germline CDR1 reads LGHDT; CDR2 reads YNNKEL (reference sequence). Deletions cut 4 bases from V and 2 bases from J, with 11 bases between. The CDR3 length is 14 residues. CDR3 sequence (DNA): TGTGCCAGCAGCCTCAACAGGATCAACACTGAAGCTTTCTTT. Encoded protein: CASSLNRINTEAFF.

This chain connects TRBV7-9 to TRBJ1-6; 8 bases align to TRBD1. Germline V lookup: CDR1 SEHNR, CDR2 FQNEAQ (reference sequence). V dropped 5 bases and J dropped 8; count of bases not matched to a gene: 8. The CDR3 is 15 amino acids. Here the CDR3 reads CASSLQTGVDSPLHF. CDR3 nucleotide sequence: TGTGCCAGCAGCCTGCAGACAGGGGTAGATTCACCCCTCCACTTT. The full variable domain, rest sourced from reference TRBV7-9 and TRBJ1-6, is DTGVSQNPRHKITKRGQNVTFRCDPISEHNRLYWYRQTLGQGPEFLTYFQNEAQLEKSRLLSDRFSAERPKGSFSTLEIQRTEQGDSAMYLCASSLQTGVDSPLHFGNGTRLTVT.

The genes are TRBV2 and TRBJ2-7, with 10 bases aligning to TRBD2. J was trimmed by 5 bases and V by 8 bases; bases with no gene match: 6. The CDR3 extends over 13 amino acids. CDR1 SNHLY and CDR2 FYNNEI come from the germline V gene. The CDR3 here is CASGLAEGDEQYV. As DNA, the CDR3 is TGTGCCAGCGGACTAGCGGAGGGCGACGAGCAGTACGTC.